The source of this T cell receptor beta chain is a study of T cell repertoires in cytomegalovirus infection. By its share, this clonotype is medium-sized. Its cognate antigen is unknown. The CDR3 loop spans 13 amino acids. CDR1 and CDR2 from the germline V gene are SGHTA and FQGNSA. The V end lost 6 bases, the J end lost 0 bases, and 5 bases lay between the germline ends. TCRdb reprocessed the reads via MiXCR and lists one record per CDR3 protein. The data show 360,000 or so distinct CDR3 sequences, about 32% seen once. The sample in question was cultured PBMCs, obtained from culture after CMV antigen stimulation. The source is a human donor in good health (CMV status not recorded). Some clones in this sample may be carry-over from other donors' samples. The chain employs TRBV7-2 and TRBJ2-2; no definite D call. CDR3 protein: CASSFANTGELFF. CDR3 bases: TGTGCCAGCAGTTTCGCGAACACCGGGGAGCTGTTTTTT. Drawing the rest from reference TRBV7-2 and TRBJ2-2, the complete variable domain is GAGVSQSPSNKVTEKGKDVELRCDPISGHTALYWYRQSLGQGLEFLIYFQGNSAPDKSGLPSDRFSAERTGGSVSTLTIQRTQQEDSAVYLCASSFANTGELFFGEGSRLTVL.